This TCR beta chain was recovered during a study of blood T cell repertoires in COVID-19. Study as a whole: Sources were T cells, B-cell-depleted T cells, or PBMCs; the material itself was cDNA or gDNA.

This clone was recorded once. The CDR3 totals 14 residues. The germline CDR1 and CDR2 sequences are SGHRS and YFSETQ. The germline V and J ends were trimmed by 4 bases and 0 bases, with 10 bases remaining between them. Original processing methods: Reference gene primer amplification in the assay estimated nucleated cell counts. Method: immunoSEQ multiplex PCR; TCRdb's copy keeps in-frame clones and lacks some. The V and J calls and clone size were taken over from that table, and D and trimming were inferred from the DNA. The data show some 200,000 clones, with more than 80% seen just once and 0.45% to 0.65% held by the top ten.

The chain is built from TRBV5-1 and TRBJ2-5, with a tentative D call TRBD2 (6 bases). Sequencing input: peripheral blood. The TCR sequence derives from a man aged 50 or older with acute or convalescent COVID-19. The CDR3, as DNA: TGCGCCAGCAGCACGGGGGAGTACCAAGAGACCCAGTACTTC. Encoded protein: CASSTGEYQETQYF.